Below, 31 T cell receptor beta chains from the same sample are listed, as sequenced in a study of cytomegalovirus exposure and HLA in healthy donors. Some clones are missing from TCRdb's copy, which holds only in-frame ones; the method was immunoSEQ multiplex PCR. The sample records under 140,000 clones, roughly 89% being singletons. The sequencing input was PBMCs. These TCRs come from a woman between 18 and 30 years old in good health and CMV-seronegative.

This chain links TRBV5-1 with TRBJ2-5; 8 bases line up with TRBD2. Germline CDR1 SGHRS, CDR2 YFSETQ. V shed 4 bases, J shed 4 bases, and the junction held 15 bases outside the gene matches. CDR3 size: 17 residues. As DNA, the CDR3 is TGCGCCAGCAGCGTACGACACCTTGGACTAGCAGGAGAGACCCAGTACTTC. This encodes CASSVRHLGLAGETQYF.

The V gene is TRBV28, the J gene TRBJ2-1; 9 positions agree with TRBD2. Germline lookup yields CDR1 MDHEN and CDR2 SYDVKM. Germline trimming cut 8 bases from V and 4 bases from J; bases unmatched to any gene: 9. The CDR3 extends over 15 amino acids. CDR3 DNA sequence: TGTGCCAGCGGTTGGGGGCGGGAGGGGTACAATGAGCAGTTCTTC. Its protein product is CASGWGREGYNEQFF. The complete variable domain, with remaining parts taken from reference TRBV28 and TRBJ2-1, reads DVKVTQSSRYLVKRTGEKVFLECVQDMDHENMFWYRQDPGLGLRLIYFSYDVKMKEKGDIPEGYSVSREKKERFSLILESASTNQTSMYLCASGWGREGYNEQFFGPGTRLTVL.

Only one count was recorded for this clone. This chain uses TRBV5-4 with TRBJ1-1, with 8 positions matching TRBD1. The junction had 2 bases not matched to a gene; V was cut back by 0 bases and J by 1 base. Looked up from germline, CDR1 is SGHNT and CDR2 is YYREEE (reference sequence). This CDR3 comprises 15 residues. The CDR3: CASSLAGQANTEAFF. CDR3 coding DNA: TGTGCCAGCAGCTTGGCGGGACAGGCGAACACTGAAGCTTTCTTT. Drawing the rest from reference TRBV5-4 and TRBJ1-1, the complete variable domain is ETGVTQSPTHLIKTRGQQVTLRCSSQSGHNTVSWYQQALGQGPQFIFQYYREEENGRGNFPPRFSGLQFPNYSSELNVNALELDDSALYLCASSLAGQANTEAFFGQGTRLTVV.

V gene TRBV5-1 combines with J gene TRBJ2-7, with D maybe TRBD1 (6 bases). V dropped 1 base and J dropped 2 bases, with 13 bases sitting between them. CDR1 and CDR2 (germline): SGHRS, YFSETQ. The CDR3 runs to 15 residues. Written as DNA, the CDR3 is TGCGCCAGCAGCTTGAAGGGGGACGGTCCCTACGAGCAGTACTTC. Its translation is CASSLKGDGPYEQYF.

This chain links TRBV19 with TRBJ1-1; perhaps TRBD1 as D (5 bases). Trimming cost V 3 bases and J 14 bases, with 19 bases left between them. CDR3 length: 13 residues. Germline-derived CDR1 and CDR2 are LNHDA and SQIVND (reference sequence). The CDR3 DNA sequence: TGTGCCAGTAGTATGAGACAGACCTTTATGAACTTCTTT. Its translation is CASSMRQTFMNFF.

The chain joins TRBV19 to TRBJ1-5, with 7 bases fitting TRBD1. The ends lost 5 bases at V and 5 bases at J; junction bases unmatched: 6. The CDR3 loop spans 14 amino acids. Germline CDR1 LNHDA, CDR2 SQIVND (reference sequence). CDR3 DNA: TGTGCCAGTAGTCTAGGACAGGAGTATCAGCCCCAGCATTTT. It yields the protein CASSLGQEYQPQHF. The full variable domain, with the rest looked up from reference TRBV19 and TRBJ1-5, is DGGITQSPKYLFRKEGQNVTLSCEQNLNHDAMYWYRQDPGQGLRLIYYSQIVNDFQKGDIAEGYSVSREKKESFPLTVTSAQKNPTAFYLCASSLGQEYQPQHFGDGTRLSIL.

The genes are TRBV18 and TRBJ2-3; D may be TRBD1 (5 bases). The CDR3 spans 15 residues. CDR1 is KGHSH, CDR2 LQKENI, per germline. V lost 0 bases, J lost 1 base, and 8 bases lay in between. The CDR3 DNA reads TGTGCCAGCTCACCACCCCAGGGTGGCACAGATACGCAGTATTTT. Translating it yields CASSPPQGGTDTQYF.

This chain joins TRBV27 and TRBJ2-3; the D gene is possibly TRBD2 (5 bases). This CDR3 is 15 amino acids long. Between the trimmed V and J ends, which lost 2 bases and 2 bases, there was a span of 11 bases. The germline CDR1 and CDR2 sequences are MNHEY and SMNVEV (reference sequence). CDR3 in DNA: TGTGCCAGCAGTTTAGGACTCCTAGTCACAGATACGCAGTATTTT. Its protein is CASSLGLLVTDTQYF.

The chain joins TRBV11-3 to TRBJ2-7; D might be TRBD1 (6 bases). The CDR3 extends over 14 amino acids. The V end was cut by 0 bases, the J end by 7 bases, with 13 bases between. Looked up from germline, CDR1 is SGHNT and CDR2 is YENEEA. This CDR3 is CASSLDQGRREQYF. The CDR3 DNA reads as TGTGCCAGCAGCTTAGATCAGGGGCGGCGTGAGCAGTACTTC.

This sequence joins TRBV14 and TRBJ2-5; TRBD1 matches 7 bases. The CDR3 extends over 15 amino acids. The trim removed 2 bases at V and 3 bases at J, leaving 6 bases unmatched. Germline V gene sequence: CDR1 SGHDN, CDR2 FVKESK. The CDR3 region has the DNA TGTGCCAGCAGCCAATACAGGGGTTGGGAAGAGACCCAGTACTTC. Translation gives CASSQYRGWEETQYF.

The J gene is TRBJ2-7, the V gene TRBV4-1; 7 bases fit TRBD2. This CDR3 region has 17 residues. Per the germline V gene, CDR1 is MGHRA and CDR2 is YSYEKL. V dropped 1 base and J dropped 0; count of bases not matched to a gene: 9. CDR3 region: CASSQGTAGEVSYEQYF. CDR3 nucleotide sequence: TGCGCCAGCAGCCAAGGTACTGCGGGAGAAGTCTCCTACGAGCAGTACTTC.

In its sample, this clone was seen once. The gene calls are TRBV6-5 and TRBJ2-5; 7 nucleotides align to TRBD2. V was clipped by 6 bases and J by 7 bases; unmatched bases: 11. Germline V gene lookup returns CDR1 MNHEY and CDR2 SVGAGI. The CDR3 loop spans 14 amino acids. Written as DNA, the CDR3 is TGTGCCAGCAGGGAAGCGGGGAGGAAGGGGACCCAGTACTTC. Protein sequence: CASREAGRKGTQYF.

V gene TRBV4-1 combines with J gene TRBJ2-5, with TRBD1 matching over 7 bases. Trimming removed 4 bases from V and 1 base from J; junction bases left unmatched: 3. The CDR3 contains 14 residues. Germline CDR1 is MGHRA and CDR2 is YSYEKL. CDR3 DNA sequence: TGCGCCAGCAGCCGAGGGACAGTCCAAGAGACCCAGTACTTC. Translated: CASSRGTVQETQYF.

The V call is TRBV30, the J call TRBJ2-4, with 8 bases that match TRBD1. CDR3 length: 14 amino acids. The germline gives CDR1 GTSNPN, CDR2 SVGIG (reference sequence). V lost 3 bases, J lost 6 bases, and 7 bases stayed unmatched. This CDR3 reads CAWSRFDRGNIQYF. The DNA of the CDR3 is TGTGCCTGGAGCCGATTTGACAGGGGAAACATTCAGTACTTC.

This clone was detected only once. The rearrangement joins TRBV28 to TRBJ1-2; 9 nucleotides align to TRBD1. CDR3 length: 13 residues. Looked up from germline, CDR1 is MDHEN and CDR2 is SYDVKM. Trimming removed 5 bases from V and 8 bases from J; junction bases left unmatched: 6. DNA for the CDR3: TGTGCCAGCAGTGACTCGACAGGGGGGGGCTACACCTTC. Protein: CASSDSTGGGYTF.

The genes are TRBV7-6 and TRBJ2-5; 7 positions match TRBD1. This CDR3 has 15 residues. The germline V gene encodes CDR1 SGHVS and CDR2 FNYEAQ. J lost 0 bases, V lost 5 bases, and 6 bases had no gene match. In DNA form, the CDR3 reads TGTGCCAGCAGCGCGTCTACAGGGGACCAAGAGACCCAGTACTTC. Translation gives CASSASTGDQETQYF.

The rearrangement links TRBV9 to TRBJ1-5; 7 bases are a match to TRBD1. The germline CDR1 and CDR2 sequences are SGDLS and YYNGEE. This CDR3 has 15 amino acids. V trimming: 3 bases; J trimming: 6 bases; junction bases outside the gene matches: 9. The CDR3 region is CASSEGAGGGQPQHF. CDR3 nucleotide sequence: TGTGCCAGCAGCGAGGGAGCAGGGGGAGGTCAGCCCCAGCATTTT.

The chain uses TRBV27 and TRBJ1-6, with D hard to call. V gave up 3 bases and J gave up 10 bases, with 13 bases separating them. This CDR3 spans 14 amino acids. Germline lookup yields CDR1 MNHEY and CDR2 SMNVEV (reference sequence). This chain's CDR3 is CASSFGGTRSPLHF. CDR3 bases: TGTGCCAGCAGTTTTGGCGGTACTCGGTCACCCCTCCACTTT.

The rearrangement links TRBV6-6 to TRBJ2-7, with a weak D call TRBD2 (5 bases). The CDR3 is 13 residues long. V was trimmed by 3 bases and J by 5 bases, leaving 11 bases between them. Per germline, CDR1 MNHNY and CDR2 SVGAGI (reference sequence). CDR3 DNA sequence: TGTGCCAGCAGTTATTCAGCCGGGAACGAGCAGTACTTC. It translates to CASSYSAGNEQYF.

This chain uses TRBV18 with TRBJ2-6; D possibly corresponds to TRBD1 (5 bases). Germline V lookup: CDR1 KGHSH, CDR2 LQKENI. This CDR3 spans 18 amino acids. Deletions cut 5 bases from V and 0 bases from J, with 17 bases between. The CDR3 reads CASSADRALSSGANVLTF. The CDR3 coding sequence is TGTGCCAGCTCAGCAGACAGAGCTCTAAGCTCTGGGGCCAACGTCCTGACTTTC.

The chain's CDR3 is CASSVDYRGFTDTQYF. CDR3 DNA: TGTGCCAGCAGCGTAGACTACAGGGGGTTCACAGATACGCAGTATTTT. The chain links TRBV9 to TRBJ2-3; 8 bases are shared with TRBD1. CDR1 and CDR2 (germline): SGDLS, YYNGEE. The CDR3 extends over 16 amino acids. The junction had 5 bases not matched to a gene; V was cut back by 0 bases and J by 2 bases.

The chain links TRBV30 to TRBJ1-5; D unresolved. The CDR3 runs 15 residues. Between the trimmed V and J ends, which lost 1 base and 0 bases, there was a span of 10 bases. CDR1 is GTSNPN and CDR2 is SVGIG in the germline V gene (reference sequence). As DNA, the CDR3 is TGTGCCTGGAGTGGGCACGCATATAGCAATCAGCCCCAGCATTTT. This translates into CAWSGHAYSNQPQHF.

CDR3 sequence reads: CASSSGQGREKLFF. The DNA for the CDR3 is TGTGCCAGCAGCTCCGGACAGGGCCGGGAAAAACTGTTTTTT. This chain joins TRBV7-2 and TRBJ1-4; TRBD1 matches at 8 bases. CDR3 length: 14 residues. Germline values: CDR1 SGHTA, CDR2 FQGNSA. The ends lost 4 bases at V and 8 bases at J; junction bases unmatched: 6.

This chain joins TRBV10-2 and TRBJ1-4; D gene uncertain. V dropped 10 bases and J dropped 7 bases, with 13 bases sitting between them. The CDR3 length is 12 residues. Germline CDR1 reads WSHSY; CDR2 reads SAAADI. CDR3 sequence: CATSGGGEKLFF. Here the CDR3 DNA reads TGCGCCACGTCCGGTGGAGGTGAAAAACTGTTTTTT.

The gene calls are TRBV4-3 and TRBJ2-7, with D maybe TRBD2 (5 bases). V was trimmed by 1 base and J by 1 base, leaving 11 bases between them. Germline V CDR1 and CDR2: LGHNA, YSLEER. This CDR3 is built from 15 residues. CDR3 DNA sequence: TGCGCCAGCAGCCAAGGCGGGCTAGATTCCTACGAGCAGTACTTC. Translated: CASSQGGLDSYEQYF.

The genes are TRBV7-2 and TRBJ2-2; the D gene is possibly TRBD2 (6 bases). Germline assignment: CDR1 SGHTA and CDR2 FQGNSA. V lost 2 bases, J lost 5 bases, and 9 bases lay in between. This CDR3 is 14 amino acids long. The CDR3 loop is CASSLSGDTGELFF. The CDR3, as DNA: TGTGCCAGCAGCTTATCGGGGGATACCGGGGAGCTGTTTTTT.

The chain combines TRBV11-1 with TRBJ2-7; TRBD2 agrees at 7 bases. Germline loops: CDR1 SGHAT, CDR2 FQDESV (reference sequence). After removal of 1 base from V and 2 bases from J, the junction contained 2 bases not matched to a gene. The CDR3 sequence is 14 residues long. This CDR3 reads CASSLGLAAYEQYF. CDR3 bases: TGTGCCAGCAGCTTAGGGCTAGCGGCCTACGAGCAGTACTTC.

The rearrangement joins TRBV5-1 to TRBJ2-5; 9 nucleotides line up with TRBD2. This CDR3 comprises 15 residues. V lost 0 bases and J lost 6; bases outside the gene matches: 6. CDR1 SGHRS and CDR2 YFSETQ come from the germline V gene. The DNA of the CDR3 is TGCGCCAGCAGCTTGGTGGCTAGCGGGGTGCAGACCCAGTACTTC. Translated, it gives CASSLVASGVQTQYF.

The rearrangement joins TRBV14 to TRBJ2-5; 7 bases align to TRBD2. The V gene's germline CDR1 is SGHDN and CDR2 FVKESK. This CDR3 is 15 amino acids long. After removal of 4 bases from V and 7 bases from J, the junction contained 12 bases not matched to a gene. CDR3: CASSPGGGREGTQYF. CDR3 coding DNA: TGTGCCAGCAGCCCAGGAGGTGGCAGGGAGGGGACCCAGTACTTC.

The CDR3 DNA follows: TGTGCCAGCAGCCCCCTACAGGGAGATACGCAGTATTTT. This codes for CASSPLQGDTQYF. The V gene is TRBV7-2, the J gene TRBJ2-3; perhaps TRBD1 as D (6 bases). Germline-derived CDR1 and CDR2 are SGHTA and FQGNSA. The CDR3 spans 13 residues. Between the trimmed V and J ends, which lost 5 bases and 5 bases, there was a span of 11 bases. Using reference TRBV7-2 and TRBJ2-3 for the parts outside the CDR3, the full variable domain is GAGVSQSPSNKVTEKGKDVELRCDPISGHTALYWYRQSLGQGLEFLIYFQGNSAPDKSGLPSDRFSAERTGGSVSTLTIQRTQQEDSAVYLCASSPLQGDTQYFGPGTRLTVL.

This rearrangement joins TRBV30 to TRBJ2-1, with 8 bases that match TRBD2. CDR1 is GTSNPN, CDR2 SVGIG, per germline (reference sequence). Germline trimming cut 2 bases from V and 9 bases from J; bases unmatched to any gene: 6. There are 13 residues in the CDR3. The CDR3 nucleotides are TGTGCCTGGAGTCCGGGACTAGAAGGTGAGCAGTTCTTC. Its translation: CAWSPGLEGEQFF. Supplemented by reference TRBV30 and TRBJ2-1, the full variable domain reads SQTIHQWPATLVQPVGSPLSLECTVEGTSNPNLYWYRQAAGRGLQLLFYSVGIGQISSEVPQNLSASRPQDRQFILSSKKLLLSDSGFYLCAWSPGLEGEQFFGPGTRLTVL.